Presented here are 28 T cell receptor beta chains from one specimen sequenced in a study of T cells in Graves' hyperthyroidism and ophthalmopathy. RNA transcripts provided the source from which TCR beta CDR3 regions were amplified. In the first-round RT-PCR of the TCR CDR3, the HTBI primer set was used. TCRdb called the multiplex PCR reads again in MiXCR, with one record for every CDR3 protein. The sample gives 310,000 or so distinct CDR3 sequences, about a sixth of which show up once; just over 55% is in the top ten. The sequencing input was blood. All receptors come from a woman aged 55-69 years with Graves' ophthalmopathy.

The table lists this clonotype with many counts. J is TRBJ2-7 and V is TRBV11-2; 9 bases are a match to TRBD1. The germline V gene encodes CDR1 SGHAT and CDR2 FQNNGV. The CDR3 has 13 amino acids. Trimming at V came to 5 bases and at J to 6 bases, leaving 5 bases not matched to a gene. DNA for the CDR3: TGTGCCAGCAGCAAGGGACAGGGTTCCGAGCAGTACTTC. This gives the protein CASSKGQGSEQYF.

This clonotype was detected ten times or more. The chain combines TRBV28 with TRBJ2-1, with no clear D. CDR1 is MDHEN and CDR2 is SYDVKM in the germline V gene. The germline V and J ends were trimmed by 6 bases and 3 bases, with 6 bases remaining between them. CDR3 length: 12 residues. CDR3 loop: CASRSRYNEQFF. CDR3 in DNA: TGTGCCAGCAGAAGCCGCTACAATGAGCAGTTCTTC.

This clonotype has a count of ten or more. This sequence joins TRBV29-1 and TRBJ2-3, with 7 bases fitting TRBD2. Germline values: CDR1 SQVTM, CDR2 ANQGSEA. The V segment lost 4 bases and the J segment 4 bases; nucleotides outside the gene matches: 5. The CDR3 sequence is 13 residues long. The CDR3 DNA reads TGCAGCGTTGTGCGGGGGACCGCAGATACGCAGTATTTT. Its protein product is CSVVRGTADTQYF.

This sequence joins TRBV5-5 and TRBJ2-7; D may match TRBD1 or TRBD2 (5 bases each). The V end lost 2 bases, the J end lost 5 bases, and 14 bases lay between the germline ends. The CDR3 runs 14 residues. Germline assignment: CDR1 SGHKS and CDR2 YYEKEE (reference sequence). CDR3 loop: CASSFGAVGDEQYF. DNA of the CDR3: TGTGCCAGCAGCTTCGGTGCCGTGGGGGACGAGCAGTACTTC.

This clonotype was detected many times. CDR3 region: CASSLRAGSYEQYF. CDR3 in DNA: TGTGCCAGCAGCTTAAGGGCCGGATCCTACGAGCAGTACTTC. V is TRBV7-2 and J is TRBJ2-7; unclear D gene. This CDR3 region has 14 residues. The germline gives CDR1 SGHTA, CDR2 FQGNSA. Between the trimmed V and J ends, which lost 2 bases and 1 base, there was a span of 9 bases.

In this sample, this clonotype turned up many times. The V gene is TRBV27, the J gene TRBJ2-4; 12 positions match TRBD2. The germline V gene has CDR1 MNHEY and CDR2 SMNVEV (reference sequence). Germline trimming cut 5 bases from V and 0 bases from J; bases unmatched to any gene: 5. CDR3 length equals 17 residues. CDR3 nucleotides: TGTGCCAGCAGTCGTCTAGCGGGAGGGTCAGCCAAAAACATTCAGTACTTC. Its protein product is CASSRLAGGSAKNIQYF.

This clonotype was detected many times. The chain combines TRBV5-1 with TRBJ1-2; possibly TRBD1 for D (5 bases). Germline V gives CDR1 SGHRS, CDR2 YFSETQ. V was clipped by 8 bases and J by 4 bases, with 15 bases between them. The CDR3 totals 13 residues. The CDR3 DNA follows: TGCGCCAGTCGAGGGGCCGGGGCCTATGGCTACACCTTC. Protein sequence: CASRGAGAYGYTF.

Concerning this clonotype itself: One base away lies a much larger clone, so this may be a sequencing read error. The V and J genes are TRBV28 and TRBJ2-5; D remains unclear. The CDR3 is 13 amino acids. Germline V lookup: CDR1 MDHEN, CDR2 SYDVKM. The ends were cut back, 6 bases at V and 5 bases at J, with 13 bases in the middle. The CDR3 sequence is CASRAIYWETQYF. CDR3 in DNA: TGTGCCAGCAGGGCAATCTACTGGGAGACCCAGTACTTC.

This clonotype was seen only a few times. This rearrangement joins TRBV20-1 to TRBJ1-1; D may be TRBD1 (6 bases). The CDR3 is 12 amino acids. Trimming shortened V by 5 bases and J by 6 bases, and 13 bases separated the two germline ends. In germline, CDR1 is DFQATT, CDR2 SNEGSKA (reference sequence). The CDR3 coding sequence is TGCAGTGCTGGACAAGGGGGACCTGAAGCTTTCTTT. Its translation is CSAGQGGPEAFF.

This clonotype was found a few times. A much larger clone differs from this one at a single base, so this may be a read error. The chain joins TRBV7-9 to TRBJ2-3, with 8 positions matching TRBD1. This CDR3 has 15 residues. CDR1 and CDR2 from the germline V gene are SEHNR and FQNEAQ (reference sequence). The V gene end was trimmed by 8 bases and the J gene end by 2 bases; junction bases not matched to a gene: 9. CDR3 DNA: TGTGCCAGCGCCAGCCCGGACAGGGTCACAGATACGCAGTATTTT. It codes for CASASPDRVTDTQYF.

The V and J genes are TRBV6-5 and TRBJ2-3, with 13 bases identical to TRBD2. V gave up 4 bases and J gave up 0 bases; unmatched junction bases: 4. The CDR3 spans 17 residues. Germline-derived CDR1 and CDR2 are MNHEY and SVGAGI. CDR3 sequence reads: CASSFGTSGTSTDTQYF. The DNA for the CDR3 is TGTGCCAGCAGTTTCGGGACTAGCGGGACTAGCACAGATACGCAGTATTTT.

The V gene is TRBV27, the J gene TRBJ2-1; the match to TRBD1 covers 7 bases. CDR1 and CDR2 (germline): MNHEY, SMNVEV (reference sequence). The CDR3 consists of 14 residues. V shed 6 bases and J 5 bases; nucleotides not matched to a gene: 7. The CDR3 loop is CASSHGQVNNEQFF. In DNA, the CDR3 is TGTGCCAGCAGCCACGGACAGGTTAACAATGAGCAGTTCTTC.

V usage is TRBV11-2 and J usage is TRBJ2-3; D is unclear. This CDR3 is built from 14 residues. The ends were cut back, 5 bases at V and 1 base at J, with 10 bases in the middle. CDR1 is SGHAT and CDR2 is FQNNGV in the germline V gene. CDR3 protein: CASSPYVGTDTQYF. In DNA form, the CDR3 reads TGTGCCAGCAGCCCCTACGTGGGCACAGATACGCAGTATTTT.

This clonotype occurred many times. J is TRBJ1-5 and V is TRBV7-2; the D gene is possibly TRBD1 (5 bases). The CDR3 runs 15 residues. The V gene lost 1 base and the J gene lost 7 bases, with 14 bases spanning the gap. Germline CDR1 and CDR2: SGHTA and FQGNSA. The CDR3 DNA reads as TGTGCCAGCAGCTTAGTCGCAGGGATAGGGCAGCCCCAGCATTTT. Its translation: CASSLVAGIGQPQHF. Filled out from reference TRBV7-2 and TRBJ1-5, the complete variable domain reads GAGVSQSPSNKVTEKGKDVELRCDPISGHTALYWYRQSLGQGLEFLIYFQGNSAPDKSGLPSDRFSAERTGGSVSTLTIQRTQQEDSAVYLCASSLVAGIGQPQHFGDGTRLSIL.

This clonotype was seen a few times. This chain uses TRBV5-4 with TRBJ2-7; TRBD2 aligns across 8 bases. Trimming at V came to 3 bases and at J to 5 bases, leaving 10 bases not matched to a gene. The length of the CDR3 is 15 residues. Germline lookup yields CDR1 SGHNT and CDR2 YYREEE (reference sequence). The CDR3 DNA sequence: TGTGCCAGCAGCTCGACTAGCGCGCGATTCCACGAGCAGTACTTC. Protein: CASSSTSARFHEQYF.

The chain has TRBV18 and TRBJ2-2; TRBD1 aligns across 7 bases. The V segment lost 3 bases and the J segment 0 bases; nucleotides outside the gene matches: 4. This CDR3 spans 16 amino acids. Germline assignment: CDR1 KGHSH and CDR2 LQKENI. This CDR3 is CASSPRQGTNTGELFF. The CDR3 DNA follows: TGTGCCAGCTCACCCCGACAGGGAACGAACACCGGGGAGCTGTTTTTT.

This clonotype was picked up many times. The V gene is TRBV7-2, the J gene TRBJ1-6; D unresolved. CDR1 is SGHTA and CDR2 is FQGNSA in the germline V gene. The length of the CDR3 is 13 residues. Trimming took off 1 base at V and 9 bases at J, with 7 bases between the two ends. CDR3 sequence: CASSLGLRSPLHF. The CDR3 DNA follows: TGTGCCAGCAGCTTAGGTTTGCGTTCACCCCTCCACTTT. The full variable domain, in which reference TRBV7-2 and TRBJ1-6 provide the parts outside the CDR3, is GAGVSQSPSNKVTEKGKDVELRCDPISGHTALYWYRQSLGQGLEFLIYFQGNSAPDKSGLPSDRFSAERTGGSVSTLTIQRTQQEDSAVYLCASSLGLRSPLHFGNGTRLTVT.

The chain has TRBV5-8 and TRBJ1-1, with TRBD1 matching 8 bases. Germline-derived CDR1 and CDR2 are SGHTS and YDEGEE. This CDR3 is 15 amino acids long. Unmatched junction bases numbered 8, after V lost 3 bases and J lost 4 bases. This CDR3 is CASSSNRGAGTEAFF. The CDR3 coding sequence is TGTGCCAGCAGCTCTAACAGGGGGGCTGGCACTGAAGCTTTCTTT.

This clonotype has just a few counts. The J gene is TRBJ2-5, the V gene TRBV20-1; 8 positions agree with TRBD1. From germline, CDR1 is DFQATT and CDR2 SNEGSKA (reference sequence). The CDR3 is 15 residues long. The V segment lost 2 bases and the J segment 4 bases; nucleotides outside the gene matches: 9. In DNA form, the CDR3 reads TGCAGTGCTAGACCGTGGACAGGGACAGGAGAGACCCAGTACTTC. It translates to CSARPWTGTGETQYF.

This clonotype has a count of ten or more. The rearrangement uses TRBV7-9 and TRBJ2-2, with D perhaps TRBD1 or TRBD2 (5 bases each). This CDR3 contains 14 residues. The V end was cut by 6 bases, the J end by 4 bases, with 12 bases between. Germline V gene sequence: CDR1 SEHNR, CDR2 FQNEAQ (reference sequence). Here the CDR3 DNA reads TGTGCCAGCAGACGGGGCCGAGTCACCGGGGAGCTGTTTTTT. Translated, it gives CASRRGRVTGELFF.

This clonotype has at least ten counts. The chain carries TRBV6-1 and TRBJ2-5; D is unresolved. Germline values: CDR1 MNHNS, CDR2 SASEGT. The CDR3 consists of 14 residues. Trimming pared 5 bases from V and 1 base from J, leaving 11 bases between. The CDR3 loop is CASSYGQLQETQYF. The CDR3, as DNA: TGTGCCAGCAGTTACGGGCAGCTCCAAGAGACCCAGTACTTC.

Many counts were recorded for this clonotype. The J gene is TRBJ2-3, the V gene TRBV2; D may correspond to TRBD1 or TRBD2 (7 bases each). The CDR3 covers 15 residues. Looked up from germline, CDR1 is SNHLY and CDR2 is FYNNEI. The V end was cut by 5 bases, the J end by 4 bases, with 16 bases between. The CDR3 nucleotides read TGTGCCAGCAGTCCCCGACAGGGAGGGTCAGATACGCAGTATTTT. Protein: CASSPRQGGSDTQYF.

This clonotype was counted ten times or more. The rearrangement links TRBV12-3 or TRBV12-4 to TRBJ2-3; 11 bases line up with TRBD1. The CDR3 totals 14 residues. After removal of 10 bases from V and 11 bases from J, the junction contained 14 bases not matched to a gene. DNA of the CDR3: TGTGCCACCAGAATGGGACAGGGGGATCGGGGGCAGTATTTT. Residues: CATRMGQGDRGQYF.

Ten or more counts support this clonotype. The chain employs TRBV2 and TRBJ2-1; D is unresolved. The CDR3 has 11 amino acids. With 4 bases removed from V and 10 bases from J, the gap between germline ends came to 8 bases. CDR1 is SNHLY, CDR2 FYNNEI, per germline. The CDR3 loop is CASSGFFEQFF. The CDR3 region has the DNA TGTGCCAGCAGTGGGTTCTTCGAGCAGTTCTTC.

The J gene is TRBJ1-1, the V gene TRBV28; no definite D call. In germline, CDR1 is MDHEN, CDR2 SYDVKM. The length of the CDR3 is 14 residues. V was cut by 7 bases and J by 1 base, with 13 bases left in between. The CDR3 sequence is CASTPGSSNTEAFF. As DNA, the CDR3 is TGTGCCAGCACCCCGGGGTCGTCGAACACTGAAGCTTTCTTT.

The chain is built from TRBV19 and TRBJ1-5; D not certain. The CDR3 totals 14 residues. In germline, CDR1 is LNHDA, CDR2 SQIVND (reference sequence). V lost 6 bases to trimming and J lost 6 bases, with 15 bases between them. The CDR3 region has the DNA TGTGCCAGTAGCCTCGAGTCCGGGTTTCAGCCCCAGCATTTT. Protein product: CASSLESGFQPQHF.

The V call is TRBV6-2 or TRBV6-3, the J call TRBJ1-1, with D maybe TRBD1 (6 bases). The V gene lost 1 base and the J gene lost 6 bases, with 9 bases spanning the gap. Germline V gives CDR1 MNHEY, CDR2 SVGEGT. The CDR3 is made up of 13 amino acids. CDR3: CASSYFGGPEAFF. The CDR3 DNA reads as TGTGCCAGCAGTTACTTCGGGGGGCCTGAAGCTTTCTTT.

This CDR3 is CASSQGGLYGYTF. CDR3 coding DNA: TGCGCCAGCAGCCAAGGGGGTCTCTATGGCTACACCTTC. The J gene is TRBJ1-2, the V gene TRBV4-1, with D uncertain. The CDR3 extends over 13 amino acids. Germline values: CDR1 MGHRA, CDR2 YSYEKL. V lost 1 base, J lost 4 bases, and 7 bases lay in between.